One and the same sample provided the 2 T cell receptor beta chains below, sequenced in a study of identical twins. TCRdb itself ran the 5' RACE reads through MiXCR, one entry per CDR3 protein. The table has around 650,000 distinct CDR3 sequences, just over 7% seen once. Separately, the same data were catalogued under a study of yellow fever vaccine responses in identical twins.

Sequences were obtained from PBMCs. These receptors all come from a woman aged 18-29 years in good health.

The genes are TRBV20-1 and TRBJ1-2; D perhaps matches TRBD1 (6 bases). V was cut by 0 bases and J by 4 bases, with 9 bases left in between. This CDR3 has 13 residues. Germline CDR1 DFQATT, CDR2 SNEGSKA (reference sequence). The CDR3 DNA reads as TGCAGTGCTAGAGATGCGGGGGCCTATGGCTACACCTTC. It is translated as CSARDAGAYGYTF.

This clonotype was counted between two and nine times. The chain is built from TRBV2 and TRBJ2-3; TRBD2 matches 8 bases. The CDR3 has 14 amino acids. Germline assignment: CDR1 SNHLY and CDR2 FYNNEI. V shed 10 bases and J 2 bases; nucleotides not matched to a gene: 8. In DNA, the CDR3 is TGTGCCAAAGATCGGGGGGGGGTCACAGATACGCAGTATTTT. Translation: CAKDRGGVTDTQYF.